The clone carrying this T cell receptor beta chain is large. V lost 2 bases and J lost 8, with 13 bases in between. The CDR3 loop spans 14 amino acids. Germline V lookup: CDR1 LGHDT, CDR2 YNNKEL (reference sequence). Prior to thyroid surgery, none of the patients had received any treatment. The data belong to a study of metastatic and nonmetastatic thyroid tumors. TCRdb ran MiXCR on the PCR reads. Of more than 10,000 clones in the sample, over 20% were seen once. Sequenced input: tumor tissue. The origin of this receptor is a female donor with papillary thyroid cancer or a benign thyroid nodule (not recorded which). Some clones in this sample may be carry-over from other donors' samples. The genes are TRBV3-1 and TRBJ2-1, with a possible D match to TRBD2 (6 bases). The DNA of the CDR3 is TGTGCCAGCAGCCAACTTGTCGGGAGAGATGAGCAGTTCTTC. As protein: CASSQLVGRDEQFF.